One and the same sample provided the 17 T cell receptor beta chains below, sequenced in a study of vaccination and CD4 T cells after COVID-19. The antigens of these receptors remain unknown. This sample's treatment: approximately 10-day PBMC culture with coronavirus spike peptide pools or control peptides (ViraFEST assay). Sequencing of cultured CD4+ T cell DNA used the Oncomine TCR Beta short-read assay. One entry per CDR3 protein, called by TCRdb with MiXCR from the PCR reads. The sample lists 15,000 or so distinct CDR3 sequences, approximately 53% occurring once. Material for sequencing was CD4+ T cells from blood, cultured in vitro. The source is a human donor who had recovered from COVID-19.

V and J are TRBV19 and TRBJ2-5; 8 nucleotides match TRBD2. The V segment lost 1 base and the J segment 6 bases; nucleotides outside the gene matches: 7. Germline V gene data show CDR1 as LNHDA and CDR2 as SQIVND (reference sequence). This CDR3 spans 15 amino acids. This CDR3 is CASSIAGGGVKTQYF. CDR3 DNA sequence: TGTGCCAGTAGTATAGCGGGAGGGGGTGTGAAGACCCAGTACTTC.

The chain carries TRBV15 and TRBJ2-1, with 8 bases aligning to TRBD2. In germline, CDR1 is LNHNV, CDR2 YYDKDF (reference sequence). V shed 0 bases and J 0 bases; nucleotides not matched to a gene: 4. The CDR3 length is 17 residues. The DNA of the CDR3 is TGTGCCACCAGCAGAGATGTACTAGCGGACTCCTACAATGAGCAGTTCTTC. Protein sequence: CATSRDVLADSYNEQFF.

The V gene is TRBV6-5, the J gene TRBJ1-2; D might be TRBD1 (5 bases). The CDR3 is made up of 16 amino acids. Germline loops: CDR1 MNHEY, CDR2 SVGAGI. The V gene lost 2 bases and the J gene lost 6 bases, with 19 bases spanning the gap. Here the CDR3 reads CASSYRAGGALDGYTF. The CDR3 bases are TGTGCCAGCAGTTACCGGGCCGGTGGGGCGCTCGATGGCTACACCTTC.

The chain carries TRBV7-2 and TRBJ2-7; D uncertain. Trimming cost V 3 bases and J 6 bases, with 12 bases left between them. The germline gives CDR1 SGHTA, CDR2 FQGNSA. There are 13 residues in the CDR3. The CDR3 coding sequence is TGTGCCAGCAGCTTCGATCAGGTCTCCGAGCAGTACTTC. Protein: CASSFDQVSEQYF.

This clonotype occurred a few times. V gene TRBV5-1 combines with J gene TRBJ1-1; D is uncertain. CDR3 size: 14 residues. V was cut by 1 base and J by 2 bases, with 9 bases left in between. The germline CDR1 and CDR2 sequences are SGHRS and YFSETQ. The CDR3 spells CASSLQRSNTEAFF. CDR3 DNA: TGCGCCAGCAGCTTGCAGAGATCCAACACTGAAGCTTTCTTT.

This clonotype appeared a few times. DNA for the CDR3: TGTGCCAGCACCGAACCGGGACAGTACACAGATACGCAGTATTTT. It translates to CASTEPGQYTDTQYF. The rearrangement joins TRBV6-1 to TRBJ2-3; 7 positions agree with TRBD1. Germline V CDR1 and CDR2: MNHNS, SASEGT. V was pared by 7 bases and J by 2 bases, with 9 bases of the junction left unmatched. This CDR3 is 15 amino acids long.

There are a few counts of this clonotype. The CDR3 region is CSARDPWNSGNTIYF. CDR3 nucleotide sequence: TGCAGTGCTAGAGATCCTTGGAACTCTGGAAACACCATATATTTT. The V call is TRBV20-1, the J call TRBJ1-3; D unclear. The length of the CDR3 is 15 residues. V was shortened by 0 bases and J by 0 bases, with 9 bases between the two germline ends. Germline CDR1 DFQATT, CDR2 SNEGSKA (reference sequence).

The CDR3 nucleotides are TGCAGTGCCCCGGGAGGGGTGAACACTGAAGCTTTCTTT. Amino acid sequence: CSAPGGVNTEAFF. J is TRBJ1-1 and V is TRBV20-1; D is possibly TRBD1 (5 bases). Germline V gene lookup returns CDR1 DFQATT and CDR2 SNEGSKA (reference sequence). V shed 6 bases and J shed 0 bases, with 11 bases lying between them. The CDR3 has 13 residues.

J is TRBJ2-3 and V is TRBV20-1; D gene uncertain. Trimming stripped 4 bases from V and 3 bases from J, with 17 bases between. Looked up from germline, CDR1 is DFQATT and CDR2 is SNEGSKA (reference sequence). The CDR3 extends over 15 amino acids. CDR3: CSATITGPTTDTQYF. The DNA of the CDR3 is TGCAGTGCTACTATAACCGGGCCCACTACAGATACGCAGTATTTT.

V is TRBV20-1 and J is TRBJ2-1; D possibly corresponds to TRBD2 (9 bases). The V and J ends lost 1 base and 2 bases respectively, with 24 bases between them. The CDR3 covers 19 residues. Germline CDR1 DFQATT, CDR2 SNEGSKA (reference sequence). This CDR3 is CSARVTGTGIAGAYNEQFF. The CDR3 region has the DNA TGCAGTGCTAGAGTGACCGGGACAGGAATAGCGGGAGCCTACAATGAGCAGTTCTTC.

The chain combines TRBV7-8 with TRBJ1-4; a possible D gene is TRBD1 (6 bases). This CDR3 spans 13 amino acids. Germline V gives CDR1 SGHVS, CDR2 FQNEAQ. V lost 5 bases to trimming and J lost 7 bases, with 11 bases between them. The CDR3 region is CASSGRGAEKLFF. The CDR3 DNA is TGTGCCAGCAGCGGCCGGGGGGCTGAAAAACTGTTTTTT.

V is TRBV14 and J is TRBJ2-7; no definite D call. The CDR3 loop spans 13 amino acids. The germline V and J ends were trimmed by 0 bases and 1 base, with 4 bases remaining between them. The V gene's germline CDR1 is SGHDN and CDR2 FVKESK. The CDR3 loop reads CASSQDRSYEQYF. The CDR3 bases are TGTGCCAGCAGCCAAGATAGGTCCTACGAGCAGTACTTC.

The rearrangement links TRBV19 to TRBJ1-6; TRBD1 is a possible D gene (6 bases). Germline V gene lookup returns CDR1 LNHDA and CDR2 SQIVND (reference sequence). CDR3 size: 18 residues. Trimming cost V 6 bases and J 0 bases, with 18 bases left between them. CDR3: CASRGDNPKSSYNSPLHF. DNA of the CDR3: TGTGCCAGTAGGGGGGACAATCCCAAGAGCTCCTATAATTCACCCCTCCACTTT.

J is TRBJ2-3 and V is TRBV20-1; D is unresolved. The CDR3 runs 14 residues. V was cut by 5 bases and J by 4 bases, with 16 bases left in between. Germline values: CDR1 DFQATT, CDR2 SNEGSKA (reference sequence). Written as DNA, the CDR3 is TGCAGTGCTTCTGTCGGCGGTGGGGCAGATACGCAGTATTTT. Translation gives CSASVGGGADTQYF.

The chain is built from TRBV7-2 and TRBJ2-2; D unclear. The CDR3 is 13 residues long. V gave up 3 bases and J gave up 5 bases, with 7 bases separating them. In germline, CDR1 is SGHTA, CDR2 FQGNSA. The CDR3 bases are TGTGCCAGCAGCTTGGTGCGGACCGGGGAGCTGTTTTTT. Translating gives CASSLVRTGELFF. The complete variable domain, with remaining parts taken from reference TRBV7-2 and TRBJ2-2, reads GAGVSQSPSNKVTEKGKDVELRCDPISGHTALYWYRQSLGQGLEFLIYFQGNSAPDKSGLPSDRFSAERTGGSVSTLTIQRTQQEDSAVYLCASSLVRTGELFFGEGSRLTVL.

The rearrangement joins TRBV6-5 to TRBJ2-7, with D unclear. The CDR3 covers 14 residues. Germline CDR1 and CDR2: MNHEY and SVGAGI. The germline V and J ends were trimmed by 4 bases and 5 bases, with 15 bases remaining between them. The CDR3 here is CASSFQQEFHEQYF. The DNA for the CDR3 is TGTGCCAGCAGTTTCCAACAAGAATTCCACGAGCAGTACTTC.

This clonotype occurred once. V is TRBV6-2 or TRBV6-3 and J is TRBJ2-5; TRBD2 matches 14 bases. Losses at the gene ends were 4 bases for V and 5 bases for J; bases not matched to a gene: 9. Germline V lookup: CDR1 MNHEY, CDR2 SVGEGT. The CDR3 is 17 residues long. The CDR3 protein is CASSSRTSGRRGETQYF. In DNA, the CDR3 is TGTGCCAGCAGTTCCAGGACTAGCGGGAGGCGAGGGGAGACCCAGTACTTC.